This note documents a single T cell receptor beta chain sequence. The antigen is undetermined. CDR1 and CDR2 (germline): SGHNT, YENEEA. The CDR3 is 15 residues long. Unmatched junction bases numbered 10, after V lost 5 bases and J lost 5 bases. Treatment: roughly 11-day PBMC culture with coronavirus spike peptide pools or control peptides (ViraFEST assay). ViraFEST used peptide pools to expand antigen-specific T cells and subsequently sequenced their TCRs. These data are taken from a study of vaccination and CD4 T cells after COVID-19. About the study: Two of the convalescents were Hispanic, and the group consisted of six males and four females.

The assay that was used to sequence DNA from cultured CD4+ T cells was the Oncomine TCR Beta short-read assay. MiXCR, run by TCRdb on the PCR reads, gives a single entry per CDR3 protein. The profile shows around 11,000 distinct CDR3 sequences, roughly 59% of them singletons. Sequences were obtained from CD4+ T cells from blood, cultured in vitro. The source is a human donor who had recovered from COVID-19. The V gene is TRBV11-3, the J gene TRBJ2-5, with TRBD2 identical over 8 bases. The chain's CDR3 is CASSPGGGTTETQYF. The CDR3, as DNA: TGTGCCAGCAGCCCCGGGGGGGGTACGACGGAGACCCAGTACTTC.